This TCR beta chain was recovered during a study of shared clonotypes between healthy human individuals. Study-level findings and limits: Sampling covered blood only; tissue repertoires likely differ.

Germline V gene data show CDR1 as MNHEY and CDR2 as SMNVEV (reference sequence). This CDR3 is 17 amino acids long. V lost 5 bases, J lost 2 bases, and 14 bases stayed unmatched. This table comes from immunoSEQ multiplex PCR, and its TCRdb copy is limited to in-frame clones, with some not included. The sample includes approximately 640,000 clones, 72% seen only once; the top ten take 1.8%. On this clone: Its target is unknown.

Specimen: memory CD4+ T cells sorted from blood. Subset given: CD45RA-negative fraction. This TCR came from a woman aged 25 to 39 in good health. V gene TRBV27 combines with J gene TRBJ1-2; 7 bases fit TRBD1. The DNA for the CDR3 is TGTGCCAGCAGTCCCGCCGGAGGACAGGTACTGAACTATGGCTACACCTTC. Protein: CASSPAGGQVLNYGYTF.